A selection of T cell receptor beta chains follows, all from one sample in a study of CD8 T cells in Susac syndrome. A single record per CDR3 protein comes from TCRdb applying MiXCR to the immunoSEQ multiplex PCR reads. This sample yields about 80,000 distinct CDR3 sequences, of which approximately 95% are seen a single time; approximately 0.94% belongs to the top ten. The sequenced sample was CD8+ T cells from PBMCs. These receptors originate from a human donor with Susac syndrome. Both conserved end residues are part of each CDR3. The order of the fields is D gene, clone size, CDR3 length, V gene, J gene, CDR3 protein, CDR3 DNA. D genes are given only for firm matches. A row's size may be missing; if present it is once, few, many or a size class.

NA,NA,16,TRBV7-2,TRBJ2-7,CASSLAPGPRVYEQYF,TGTGCCAGCAGCTTAGCCCCGGGACCAAGAGTCTACGAGCAGTACTTC
NA,once,16,TRBV4-1,TRBJ1-5,CASSQEGSYSNQPQHF,TGCGCCAGCAGTCAGGAAGGGTCCTATAGCAATCAGCCCCAGCATTTT
TRBD1,NA,14,TRBV19,TRBJ2-7,CASSSGTGSYEQYF,TGTGCCAGTAGTTCCGGGACAGGGTCCTACGAGCAGTACTTC
NA,NA,17,TRBV6-1,TRBJ2-1,CASSEWELVSSYNEQFF,TGTGCCAGCAGTGAATGGGAATTAGTTAGCTCCTACAATGAGCAGTTCTTC
NA,NA,13,TRBV18,TRBJ2-7,CASSPPGYYEQYF,TGTGCCAGCTCACCACCAGGGTACTACGAGCAGTACTTC
TRBD1,NA,15,TRBV27,TRBJ1-5,CASSGGGTANQPQHF,TGTGCCAGCAGTGGAGGCGGGACAGCTAATCAGCCCCAGCATTTT
TRBD1,NA,15,TRBV5-4,TRBJ2-5,CASSLGSGGGETQYF,TGTGCCAGCAGCTTGGGCTCAGGGGGTGGAGAGACCCAGTACTTC
NA,once,15,TRBV7-3,TRBJ2-2,CASSPGGSNTGELFF,TGTGCCAGCAGCCCCGGAGGGTCGAACACCGGGGAGCTGTTTTTT
TRBD2,NA,15,TRBV7-9,TRBJ2-3,CAIGTSGHTTDTQYF,TGTGCCATTGGGACTAGCGGGCACACCACAGATACGCAGTATTTT
TRBD1,NA,16,TRBV5-4,TRBJ1-1,CASSPGDRGLNTEAFF,TGTGCCAGCTCGCCGGGGGACAGGGGGCTTAACACTGAAGCTTTCTTT
NA,NA,17,TRBV7-8,TRBJ2-1,CASSLATSAREFSEQFF,TGTGCCAGCAGCTTAGCGACGAGCGCCAGGGAGTTTAGCGAGCAGTTCTTC
NA,NA,13,TRBV19,TRBJ2-2,CASSIGGLVELFF,TGTGCCAGTAGTATAGGGGGGCTTGTGGAGCTGTTTTTT
NA,NA,14,TRBV28,TRBJ2-5,CASSFGREQETQYF,TGTGCCAGCAGTTTCGGCAGGGAACAAGAGACCCAGTACTTC
TRBD1,NA,14,TRBV27,TRBJ2-5,CASSPSTGWETQYF,TGTGCCAGCAGTCCGTCGACAGGGTGGGAGACCCAGTACTTC
NA,once,13,TRBV11-2,TRBJ2-1,CASSVDDYNEQFF,TGTGCCAGCAGCGTCGACGACTACAATGAGCAGTTCTTC
NA,NA,12,TRBV27,TRBJ1-2,CASSPDSYGYTF,TGTGCCAGCAGTCCCGACAGCTATGGCTACACCTTC
NA,once,15,TRBV14,TRBJ2-2,CASSSGTRFTGELFF,TGTGCCAGCAGCTCCGGGACAAGATTCACCGGGGAGCTGTTTTTT
NA,NA,14,TRBV4-1,TRBJ2-7,CASSRADSSYEQYF,TGCGCCAGCAGCAGAGCGGACAGCTCCTACGAGCAGTACTTC
NA,NA,14,TRBV2,TRBJ2-5,CASGRTAPQETQYF,TGTGCCAGCGGAAGAACAGCCCCCCAAGAGACCCAGTACTTC
TRBD1,NA,15,TRBV27,TRBJ1-2,CASSFRDSSLDGYTF,TGTGCCAGCAGCTTTCGGGACAGTTCGTTGGATGGCTACACCTTC
NA,NA,11,TRBV30,TRBJ2-7,CAWEISYEQYF,TGTGCCTGGGAAATCTCCTACGAGCAGTACTTC
TRBD1,NA,15,TRBV7-9,TRBJ1-1,CASSARDSLNTEAFF,TGTGCCAGCAGCGCCAGGGACAGTCTGAACACTGAAGCTTTCTTT
NA,once,13,TRBV29-1,TRBJ1-6,CSAQRGDNSPLHF,TGCAGCGCCCAAAGGGGGGATAATTCACCCCTCCACTTT
TRBD2,NA,14,TRBV4-3,TRBJ2-7,CASSQETSNYEQYF,TGCGCCAGCAGCCAAGAGACTAGCAACTACGAGCAGTACTTC
NA,NA,15,TRBV11-2,TRBJ2-5,CASSLEIWISGTQYF,TGTGCCAGCAGCCTAGAAATATGGATTTCCGGGACCCAGTACTTC
NA,NA,12,TRBV29-1,TRBJ2-2,CSVPRQTGELFF,TGCAGCGTCCCTCGACAAACCGGGGAGCTGTTTTTT
NA,NA,16,TRBV20-1,TRBJ2-3,CSASEGVPPSTDTQYF,TGCAGTGCTAGTGAAGGGGTCCCGCCTAGCACAGATACGCAGTATTTT
NA,NA,12,TRBV20-1,TRBJ1-1,CSARVRDTEAFF,TGCAGTGCTAGAGTCAGGGACACTGAAGCTTTCTTT
NA,NA,13,TRBV20-1,TRBJ2-4,CSAPDPKNGIQYF,TGCAGTGCCCCGGACCCCAAAAATGGCATTCAGTACTTC
NA,NA,14,TRBV3-1,TRBJ2-3,CASSQEIGTDTQYF,TGTGCCAGCAGCCAAGAAATAGGCACAGATACGCAGTATTTT
NA,NA,14,TRBV6-1,TRBJ2-3,CASSESMDTDTQYF,TGTGCCAGCAGTGAATCGATGGACACAGATACGCAGTATTTT
NA,NA,13,TRBV15,TRBJ1-4,CATSQEFGEKLFF,TGTGCCACCAGCCAGGAGTTCGGGGAAAAACTGTTTTTT
NA,NA,17,TRBV19,TRBJ1-2,CASRTPFRDITNYGYTF,TGTGCCAGTAGAACACCCTTCCGGGACATAACTAACTATGGCTACACCTTC
NA,NA,12,TRBV7-9,TRBJ1-2,CASSPEGGGYTF,TGTGCCAGCAGCCCGGAGGGGGGTGGCTACACCTTC
NA,NA,15,TRBV4-1,TRBJ1-1,CASSANRVWDTEAFF,TGCGCCAGCAGCGCCAACAGGGTTTGGGACACTGAAGCTTTCTTT
NA,NA,14,TRBV9,TRBJ2-3,CASSVAWQTDTQYF,TGTGCCAGCAGCGTAGCGTGGCAGACAGATACGCAGTATTTT
TRBD1,once,14,TRBV2,TRBJ1-1,CAADRERPNTEAFF,TGTGCCGCAGACAGGGAACGGCCGAACACTGAAGCTTTCTTT
NA,NA,11,TRBV12-3/TRBV12-4,TRBJ2-1,CASSPRDRPIF,TGTGCCAGCAGCCCCCGGGACCGACCTATCTTC
TRBD1,NA,17,TRBV3-1,TRBJ1-2,CASSPSGTGPRGYGYTF,TGTGCCAGCAGCCCTTCCGGGACAGGGCCTAGGGGCTATGGCTACACCTTC
TRBD2,NA,16,TRBV3-1,TRBJ2-1,CASSQSSGAEGNEQFF,TGTGCCAGCAGCCAATCTAGCGGGGCGGAAGGAAATGAGCAGTTCTTC